Below, 17 T cell receptor beta chains from the same sample are listed, as sequenced in a study of CD8 T cells in ankylosing spondylitis. TCRdb used MiXCR to reprocess the 5' RACE reads, holding one entry per CDR3 protein. The profile shows 290,000 or so distinct CDR3 sequences, less than 25% of them singletons. The sequenced sample consisted of blood, either unsorted or a sorted T cell fraction (not recorded which). The receptors were sampled from a female donor with ankylosing spondylitis or in good health (not recorded which).

The sample holds a few counts of this clonotype. The V and J genes are TRBV6-1 and TRBJ2-7; no clear D. The germline V gene encodes CDR1 MNHNS and CDR2 SASEGT. The CDR3 runs 13 residues. Deletions cut 6 bases from V and 2 bases from J, with 11 bases between. The CDR3 region has the DNA TGTGCCAGCAGCCGCTTAACAACCTACGAGCAGTACTTC. It translates to CASSRLTTYEQYF.

The chain combines TRBV9 with TRBJ2-2; D is uncertain. This CDR3 region has 16 residues. The V end was cut by 4 bases, the J end by 3 bases, with 16 bases between. Germline V gene sequence: CDR1 SGDLS, CDR2 YYNGEE. The CDR3 region has the DNA TGTGCCAGCAGCCCAGACCACTCAGGCCACACCGGGGAGCTGTTTTTT. This sequence encodes CASSPDHSGHTGELFF.

The genes are TRBV20-1 and TRBJ2-6, with 8 positions matching TRBD1. Germline loops: CDR1 DFQATT, CDR2 SNEGSKA (reference sequence). Germline trimming cut 1 base from V and 5 bases from J; bases unmatched to any gene: 4. The CDR3 consists of 15 residues. CDR3 nucleotides: TGCAGTGCTAGAGGCACAGGGGGAAGGGCCAACGTCCTGACTTTC. It yields the protein CSARGTGGRANVLTF.

The V and J genes are TRBV9 and TRBJ2-3; a weak D match, TRBD2 (6 bases). The CDR3 contains 15 residues. The germline V and J ends were trimmed by 4 bases and 0 bases, with 12 bases remaining between them. Per germline, CDR1 SGDLS and CDR2 YYNGEE. The CDR3 here is CASSSGGESTDTQYF. The CDR3 DNA is TGTGCCAGCAGCTCTGGAGGGGAAAGCACAGATACGCAGTATTTT.

The rearrangement uses TRBV5-1 and TRBJ1-1; TRBD1 is a possible D gene (5 bases). This CDR3 is built from 14 residues. The germline CDR1 and CDR2 sequences are SGHRS and YFSETQ. V lost 5 bases, J lost 2 bases, and 13 bases lay in between. The CDR3 spells CASRGGGENTEAFF. In DNA, the CDR3 is TGCGCCAGCAGGGGTGGGGGGGAAAACACTGAAGCTTTCTTT. Full variable domain (outside the CDR3, taken from reference TRBV5-1 and TRBJ1-1): KAGVTQTPRYLIKTRGQQVTLSCSPISGHRSVSWYQQTPGQGLQFLFEYFSETQRNKGNFPGRFSGRQFSNSRSEMNVSTLELGDSALYLCASRGGGENTEAFFGQGTRLTVV.

A few counts support this clonotype. J is TRBJ2-7 and V is TRBV7-2; TRBD1 might be the D (5 bases). Germline CDR1 reads SGHTA; CDR2 reads FQGNSA. This CDR3 has 14 amino acids. Trimming took off 6 bases at V and 0 bases at J, with 12 bases between the two ends. The CDR3 sequence: CASRRGHLSYEQYF. The CDR3 DNA reads TGTGCCAGCAGACGTGGACACCTCTCCTACGAGCAGTACTTC.

The CDR3 nucleotides read TGTGCCGGTTCCCAGGGGATGCCTAGCACAGATACGCAGTATTTT. Translated, it gives CAGSQGMPSTDTQYF. The V and J genes are TRBV30 and TRBJ2-3, with D possibly TRBD1 on 6 matching bases. The CDR3 loop spans 15 amino acids. Per the germline V gene, CDR1 is GTSNPN and CDR2 is SVGIG (reference sequence). Between the trimmed V and J ends, which lost 8 bases and 0 bases, there was a span of 18 bases. Full variable domain (outside the CDR3, taken from reference TRBV30 and TRBJ2-3): SQTIHQWPATLVQPVGSPLSLECTVEGTSNPNLYWYRQAAGRGLQLLFYSVGIGQISSEVPQNLSASRPQDRQFILSSKKLLLSDSGFYLCAGSQGMPSTDTQYFGPGTRLTVL.

There are many counts of this clonotype. This rearrangement joins TRBV29-1 to TRBJ2-1; 12 bases line up with TRBD2. Germline CDR1 SQVTM, CDR2 ANQGSEA. V dropped 8 bases and J dropped 7; count of bases not matched to a gene: 9. The length of the CDR3 is 14 residues. In nucleotides, the CDR3 is TGCAGCCTTCATCTAGCGGGAGGGCCAAATGAGCAGTTCTTC. Translated, it gives CSLHLAGGPNEQFF.

V usage is TRBV7-9 and J usage is TRBJ2-7; D possibly corresponds to TRBD1 (7 bases). V lost 3 bases and J 4 bases, leaving 13 bases between the germline ends. From germline, CDR1 is SEHNR and CDR2 FQNEAQ (reference sequence). CDR3 length: 14 amino acids. The DNA of the CDR3 is TGTGCCAGCAGCTTCCAGGGGGGAAGTTACGAGCAGTACTTC. It specifies CASSFQGGSYEQYF. Variable domain in full (rest from reference TRBV7-9 and TRBJ2-7): DTGVSQNPRHKITKRGQNVTFRCDPISEHNRLYWYRQTLGQGPEFLTYFQNEAQLEKSRLLSDRFSAERPKGSFSTLEIQRTEQGDSAMYLCASSFQGGSYEQYFGPGTRLTVT.

The rearrangement links TRBV25-1 to TRBJ1-5; TRBD1 matches at 7 bases. Trimming removed 5 bases from V and 6 bases from J; junction bases left unmatched: 7. CDR3 size: 14 residues. In germline, CDR1 is MGHDK, CDR2 SYGVNS. This chain's CDR3 is CASSTTGRTQPQHF. CDR3 in DNA: TGTGCCAGCAGTACGACAGGGCGGACTCAGCCCCAGCATTTT.

The chain couples TRBV7-6 to TRBJ2-5, with TRBD1 matching 9 bases. The CDR3 has 14 residues. CDR1 is SGHVS and CDR2 is FNYEAQ in the germline V gene. V shed 3 bases, J shed 4 bases, and the junction held 3 bases outside the gene matches. The CDR3 DNA is TGTGCCAGCAGCTTGGGACAGGGAGCAGAGACCCAGTACTTC. As protein: CASSLGQGAETQYF.

The CDR3 sequence: CAISEDDLGGSGSYEQYF. In DNA, the CDR3 is TGTGCCATCAGTGAGGACGATCTCGGCGGGAGTGGGTCCTACGAGCAGTACTTC. V gene TRBV10-3 combines with J gene TRBJ2-7; 7 positions agree with TRBD2. Germline trimming cut 2 bases from V and 1 base from J; bases unmatched to any gene: 14. There are 18 residues in the CDR3. Germline values: CDR1 ENHRY, CDR2 SYGVKD.

This clonotype was seen a handful of times. This sequence joins TRBV20-1 and TRBJ2-7, with TRBD1 identical over 9 bases. Germline loops: CDR1 DFQATT, CDR2 SNEGSKA (reference sequence). V was pared by 5 bases and J by 4 bases, with 6 bases of the junction left unmatched. The CDR3 consists of 13 residues. CDR3 nucleotides: TGCAGTGCTTTGGTGACAGGGGGTTACGAGCAGTACTTC. Its protein is CSALVTGGYEQYF.

This clonotype has more than one count but fewer than ten. The chain recombines TRBV29-1 with TRBJ2-1; 9 nucleotides align to TRBD2. Germline CDR1 and CDR2: SQVTM and ANQGSEA. V lost 1 base to trimming and J lost 6 bases; unmatched junction nucleotides: 4. The CDR3 is 14 residues long. The CDR3 spells CSVEAAGGLNEQFF. The CDR3 nucleotides are TGCAGCGTTGAAGCAGCGGGAGGCCTCAATGAGCAGTTCTTC.

CDR3 amino acids: CASSYQGFAEAFF. CDR3 bases: TGTGCCAGCAGTTACCAGGGCTTCGCTGAAGCTTTCTTT. The V and J genes are TRBV6-5 and TRBJ1-1; possible D gene TRBD1, 5 bases. CDR1 and CDR2 from the germline V gene are MNHEY and SVGAGI. The CDR3 loop spans 13 amino acids. Trimming shortened V by 2 bases and J by 6 bases, and 10 bases separated the two germline ends.

The J gene is TRBJ2-7, the V gene TRBV20-1, with 7 bases that match TRBD1. The CDR3 is made up of 15 amino acids. The V segment lost 5 bases and the J segment 5 bases; nucleotides outside the gene matches: 15. Germline assignment: CDR1 DFQATT and CDR2 SNEGSKA (reference sequence). The CDR3 DNA is TGCAGTGCTCTACCTCCCCCGGACAGGTCCAACGAGCAGTACTTC. Translating it yields CSALPPPDRSNEQYF.

This clonotype was recorded a few times. The V call is TRBV20-1, the J call TRBJ1-5; D uncertain. Trimming stripped 3 bases from V and 9 bases from J, with 12 bases between. The CDR3 is made up of 12 amino acids. Germline V gene sequence: CDR1 DFQATT, CDR2 SNEGSKA (reference sequence). CDR3 nucleotides: TGCAGTGCTAGGGGATCTTCCGGGCCCCAGCATTTT. Translating it yields CSARGSSGPQHF.